This passage covers 28 T cell receptor beta chains from one sample sequenced in a study of T cell repertoires in cytomegalovirus infection (dated by TCRdb to the late 2010s). No antigen has been assigned to these receptors. Sequenced using an Illumina HiSeq 1500. The raw public data were reprocessed by TCRdb itself: fastp quality trimming at Q25, MiXCR clonotype calling, in-frame beta chains only. Merged by CDR3 protein, the rows form single entries marked with the most common genes and DNA. Present in this sample are approximately 260,000 distinct CDR3 sequences, around 20% of which were seen just once. Approximately 19% of the sample comes from the top ten. The intended sense of this specimen's treatment or condition label: in vitro stimulation with specific CMV peptide epitopes to enrich CMV-specific T cells. Specimen: cultured PBMCs, collected from culture after CMV antigen stimulation. These receptors were obtained from a human donor in good health (CMV status not recorded). Some clones in this sample may be carry-over from other donors' samples.

This clonotype was seen many times. The rearrangement uses TRBV24-1 and TRBJ2-7; possible D gene TRBD1, 6 bases. Trimming cost V 9 bases and J 3 bases, with 20 bases left between them. This CDR3 spans 15 amino acids. Germline assignment: CDR1 KGHDR and CDR2 SFDVKD. This CDR3 is CATYNGSQGFYEQYF. DNA of the CDR3: TGTGCCACCTATAACGGTTCACAGGGATTCTACGAGCAGTACTTC.

This rearrangement joins TRBV7-2 to TRBJ2-3; D is unresolved. In germline, CDR1 is SGHTA, CDR2 FQGNSA. The CDR3 runs 13 residues. Trimming cost V 5 bases and J 5 bases, with 11 bases left between them. In DNA form, the CDR3 reads TGTGCCAGCAGCCCCGAGTACCGAGATACGCAGTATTTT. Translation gives CASSPEYRDTQYF. Full variable domain (outside the CDR3, taken from reference TRBV7-2 and TRBJ2-3): GAGVSQSPSNKVTEKGKDVELRCDPISGHTALYWYRQSLGQGLEFLIYFQGNSAPDKSGLPSDRFSAERTGGSVSTLTIQRTQQEDSAVYLCASSPEYRDTQYFGPGTRLTVL.

Only a few counts were recorded for this clonotype. The chain couples TRBV6-5 to TRBJ2-1; unclear D gene. Germline CDR1 and CDR2: MNHEY and SVGAGI. Trimming took off 10 bases at V and 1 base at J, with 8 bases between the two ends. This CDR3 spans 12 amino acids. CDR3 sequence (DNA): TGTGCCACATGGCAGTCCTACAATGAGCAGTTCTTC. This gives the protein CATWQSYNEQFF.

This clonotype was seen a few times. The V and J genes are TRBV12-3 or TRBV12-4 and TRBJ2-2; unclear D gene. There are 13 residues in the CDR3. Trimming stripped 5 bases from V and 5 bases from J, with 9 bases between. DNA for the CDR3: TGTGCCAGCAGTGGAAGCATTACCGGGGAGCTGTTTTTT. Residues: CASSGSITGELFF.

This clonotype was detected only a few times. The rearrangement links TRBV19 to TRBJ1-1, with D maybe TRBD1 (6 bases). The V end lost 9 bases, the J end lost 1 base, and 15 bases lay between the germline ends. From germline, CDR1 is LNHDA and CDR2 SQIVND (reference sequence). The CDR3 spans 14 residues. The CDR3 region has the DNA TGTGCCAGCAGAGGGGGAGGCTGGAACACTGAAGCTTTCTTT. It is translated as CASRGGGWNTEAFF. Full variable domain (remainder filled in from reference TRBV19 and TRBJ1-1): DGGITQSPKYLFRKEGQNVTLSCEQNLNHDAMYWYRQDPGQGLRLIYYSQIVNDFQKGDIAEGYSVSREKKESFPLTVTSAQKNPTAFYLCASRGGGWNTEAFFGQGTRLTVV.

This clonotype was found many times. The chain recombines TRBV29-1 with TRBJ2-5; tentatively, D is TRBD1 (6 bases). Germline CDR1 and CDR2: SQVTM and ANQGSEA. This CDR3 contains 13 residues. V was pared by 4 bases and J by 2 bases, with 11 bases between. CDR3 DNA: TGCAGCGTTGGGGGGACACGACAAGAGACCCAGTACTTC. Translation gives CSVGGTRQETQYF.

The table lists this clonotype with many counts. This rearrangement joins TRBV6-1 to TRBJ1-1; no firm D call. The CDR3 is 14 amino acids. Looked up from germline, CDR1 is MNHNS and CDR2 is SASEGT. V was clipped by 5 bases and J by 1 base, with 11 bases between them. CDR3 region: CASSSLEGNTEAFF. The DNA of the CDR3 is TGTGCCAGCAGTTCTTTGGAGGGGAACACTGAAGCTTTCTTT.

Concerning this clonotype itself: With a much larger clone just one base away, this may be a read error. The chain joins TRBV28 to TRBJ2-1; no clear D. The CDR3 spans 16 residues. The germline gives CDR1 MDHEN, CDR2 SYDVKM. For the CDR3, the DNA is TGTGCCAGCAGCCCCTATCCGGAGAGCTCCTACGATGAGCAGTTCTTC. It yields the protein CASSPYPESSYDEQFF.

In this sample, this clonotype turned up once. The chain joins TRBV7-9 to TRBJ1-2; TRBD1 agrees at 8 bases. CDR3 length: 15 amino acids. With 2 bases clipped from V and 4 bases from J, the junction kept 6 bases outside the gene matches. Germline V lookup: CDR1 SEHNR, CDR2 FQNEAQ (reference sequence). The DNA of the CDR3 is TGTGCCAGCAGCTTAATCAGGGGGCTGTCCTATGGCTACACCTTC. Translated: CASSLIRGLSYGYTF.

This clonotype was seen repeatedly, ten times or more. CDR3 in DNA: TGTGCCAGCAGCCAATTAACCGAGACTGAAGCTTTCTTT. This sequence encodes CASSQLTETEAFF. The chain uses TRBV7-2 and TRBJ1-1; D not certain. This CDR3 comprises 13 residues. Germline V gene sequence: CDR1 SGHTA, CDR2 FQGNSA. V was cut by 5 bases and J by 5 bases, with 12 bases left in between.

This clonotype was seen more than once but under ten times. The chain uses TRBV6-6 and TRBJ2-7, with D perhaps matching TRBD2 (5 bases). Germline loops: CDR1 MNHNY, CDR2 SVGAGI (reference sequence). CDR3 size: 15 residues. V shed 2 bases and J shed 2 bases, with 13 bases lying between them. This CDR3 is CASSYEPGRTYEQYF. The CDR3 nucleotides are TGTGCCAGCAGTTACGAGCCGGGGAGAACCTACGAGCAGTACTTC.

There are many counts of this clonotype. The genes are TRBV15 and TRBJ1-1; 7 bases match TRBD1. V was clipped by 1 base and J by 7 bases; unmatched bases: 6. The CDR3 is 14 amino acids. Germline V gene sequence: CDR1 LNHNV, CDR2 YYDKDF (reference sequence). CDR3 protein: CATSRVGQGGEAFF. The CDR3 DNA is TGTGCCACCAGCAGAGTAGGCCAGGGGGGTGAAGCTTTCTTT.

In this sample, this clonotype turned up many times. The chain combines TRBV10-3 with TRBJ2-3; TRBD2 matches at 8 bases. CDR3 length equals 16 residues. J was trimmed by 6 bases and V by 3 bases; bases with no gene match: 11. In germline, CDR1 is ENHRY, CDR2 SYGVKD. CDR3 coding DNA: TGTGCCATCAGTGAAAGGATTAGCGGGATTGTGGATACGCAGTATTTT. It translates to CAISERISGIVDTQYF.

The chain is built from TRBV12-3 or TRBV12-4 and TRBJ1-2; tentative D call: TRBD1 (6 bases). The length of the CDR3 is 13 residues. V was shortened by 6 bases and J by 2 bases, with 10 bases between the two germline ends. The CDR3 is CASRRQENYGYTF. CDR3 in DNA: TGTGCCAGCAGGCGACAGGAGAACTATGGCTACACCTTC.

The rearrangement uses TRBV7-9 and TRBJ2-3, with 10 bases that match TRBD2. Germline lookup yields CDR1 SEHNR and CDR2 FQNEAQ (reference sequence). CDR3 length: 16 amino acids. The junction had 9 bases not matched to a gene; V was cut back by 5 bases and J by 4 bases. In nucleotides, the CDR3 is TGTGCCAGCAGCCCGCCGAGCGGGAGGGCCGCAGATACGCAGTATTTT. Translated: CASSPPSGRAADTQYF.

The gene calls are TRBV20-1 and TRBJ2-1; D ambiguous. Deletions cut 3 bases from V and 8 bases from J, with 14 bases between. Germline loops: CDR1 DFQATT, CDR2 SNEGSKA (reference sequence). The CDR3 extends over 13 amino acids. DNA for the CDR3: TGCAGTGCTAGTTGGACGGCCTGGCATGAGCAGTTCTTC. This sequence encodes CSASWTAWHEQFF.

This clonotype was recorded many times. The rearrangement joins TRBV7-8 to TRBJ2-1; 12 nucleotides match TRBD2. There are 17 residues in the CDR3. Germline V lookup: CDR1 SGHVS, CDR2 FQNEAQ. The trim removed 3 bases at V and 2 bases at J, leaving 5 bases unmatched. The CDR3 reads CASSFGTSGLPYNEQFF. The CDR3 DNA reads as TGTGCCAGCAGCTTCGGGACTAGCGGGCTTCCCTACAATGAGCAGTTCTTC.

This clonotype came up many times. The rearrangement uses TRBV7-2 and TRBJ2-7, with D possibly TRBD1 on 6 matching bases. The CDR3 loop spans 14 amino acids. CDR1 and CDR2 (germline): SGHTA, FQGNSA. Trimming left V 2 bases short and J 4 bases short, with 12 bases between. This CDR3 is CASSLSGAGYEQYF. CDR3 DNA sequence: TGTGCCAGCAGCTTATCAGGGGCAGGATACGAGCAGTACTTC.

The V gene is TRBV12-3 or TRBV12-4, the J gene TRBJ2-1, with D tentatively TRBD2 (6 bases). Trimming removed 0 bases at V and 8 bases at J, with 14 bases between. CDR3 length: 15 amino acids. CDR3 region: CASSLAGGLGDEQFF. CDR3 nucleotides: TGTGCCAGCAGTTTAGCGGGAGGTCTAGGGGATGAGCAGTTCTTC.

V and J are TRBV6-5 and TRBJ2-3; the match to TRBD2 covers 9 bases. This CDR3 contains 17 residues. Germline V lookup: CDR1 MNHEY, CDR2 SVGAGI. The V segment lost 2 bases and the J segment 4 bases; nucleotides outside the gene matches: 10. Written as DNA, the CDR3 is TGTGCCAGCAGTTACCACCGGGGGCGGGAGGGGTCAGATACGCAGTATTTT. Protein sequence: CASSYHRGREGSDTQYF.

The rearrangement links TRBV28 to TRBJ2-7; D possibly corresponds to TRBD2 (6 bases). V was cut by 1 base and J by 6 bases, with 16 bases left in between. The germline CDR1 and CDR2 sequences are MDHEN and SYDVKM. The CDR3 contains 15 residues. CDR3 DNA sequence: TGTGCCAGCAGTTTATCCCCAGGGAACGGGGGCGAGCAGTACTTC. It translates to CASSLSPGNGGEQYF.

This clonotype showed up just a few times. The V gene is TRBV7-2, the J gene TRBJ2-1; 9 bases are shared with TRBD2. The CDR3 is 19 residues long. The germline CDR1 and CDR2 sequences are SGHTA and FQGNSA. Trimming took 1 base from V and 8 from J; bases not matched to a gene: 18. In DNA, the CDR3 is TGTGCCAGCAGCTTAGGGGGGTTGCGCGGGAGGGCCCTTACTCATGAGCAGTTCTTC. Protein sequence: CASSLGGLRGRALTHEQFF.

This clonotype was picked up many times. The gene calls are TRBV7-2 and TRBJ2-5, with 11 bases fitting TRBD2. This CDR3 is built from 15 residues. Germline CDR1 SGHTA, CDR2 FQGNSA. Trimming at V came to 5 bases and at J to 2 bases, leaving 4 bases not matched to a gene. CDR3 sequence: CASSQLAGVQETQYF. DNA for the CDR3: TGTGCCAGCAGCCAACTAGCGGGAGTACAAGAGACCCAGTACTTC.

This clonotype was seen a few times. The chain uses TRBV12-3 or TRBV12-4 and TRBJ2-5; a possible D gene is TRBD2 (6 bases). Trimming took 0 bases from V and 5 from J, leaving 13 bases between them. The length of the CDR3 is 15 residues. CDR3 DNA: TGTGCCAGCAGTTTAGCCGGGGGTGGGAGGGAGACCCAGTACTTC. Translation gives CASSLAGGGRETQYF.

This clonotype was counted at least ten times. The CDR3 bases are TGTGCCAGCAGCTCCCCAGGCGGGGGTCCCTACGAGCAGTACTTC. The encoded protein is CASSSPGGGPYEQYF. V gene TRBV28 combines with J gene TRBJ2-7, with 7 positions matching TRBD2. The CDR3 length is 15 residues. Looked up from germline, CDR1 is MDHEN and CDR2 is SYDVKM. V lost 6 bases to trimming and J lost 2 bases; unmatched junction nucleotides: 10.

The chain is built from TRBV7-9 and TRBJ2-1; D not certain. V was cut by 0 bases and J by 9 bases, with 3 bases left in between. CDR3 length equals 11 residues. The V gene's germline CDR1 is SEHNR and CDR2 FQNEAQ (reference sequence). CDR3 sequence reads: CASSLAREQFF. The DNA for the CDR3 is TGTGCCAGCAGCTTAGCGCGTGAGCAGTTCTTC.

Ten or more counts support this clonotype. The chain carries TRBV7-2 and TRBJ1-5, with unresolved D. The CDR3 sequence is 15 residues long. Germline lookup yields CDR1 SGHTA and CDR2 FQGNSA. V lost 5 bases and J lost 5, with 16 bases in between. Here the CDR3 reads CASSPAVGSDQPQHF. In nucleotides, the CDR3 is TGTGCCAGCAGCCCCGCGGTCGGCAGTGATCAGCCCCAGCATTTT.

This clonotype came up many times. The chain combines TRBV7-8 with TRBJ2-1, with TRBD2 identical over 13 bases. Germline CDR1 and CDR2: SGHVS and FQNEAQ. Trimming removed 5 bases from V and 6 bases from J; junction bases left unmatched: 7. The CDR3 is 16 amino acids. DNA for the CDR3: TGTGCCAGCAGCGGTACGGGACTAGCGGGATTCAATGAGCAGTTCTTC. This codes for CASSGTGLAGFNEQFF.